A single sample is the source of the 3 T cell receptor beta chains below, sequenced in a study of CD8 T cell repertoires and HIV-1 epitope variants. Which antigens these TCRs recognize remains unknown. The protocol was immunoSEQ multiplex PCR, while the TCRdb copy is restricted to in-frame clones and leaves out a portion. The data show about 4,600 clones, with approximately 61% seen just once and roughly half held by the top ten. Specimen: cultured CD8+ T cells derived from PBMCs. These receptors came from a male donor with HIV.

The DNA of the CDR3 is TGCGCCAGCAGCTTGGAAGGAGAGACCTACAATGAGCAGTTCTTC. Translation: CASSLEGETYNEQFF. The chain couples TRBV5-1 to TRBJ2-1; the D is unclear. This CDR3 has 15 amino acids. CDR1 and CDR2 (germline): SGHRS, YFSETQ. V was cut by 0 bases and J by 2 bases, with 9 bases left in between.

This clone was seen a handful of times. The V and J genes are TRBV30 and TRBJ1-5; TRBD1 aligns across 7 bases. Germline V gene data show CDR1 as GTSNPN and CDR2 as SVGIG (reference sequence). The length of the CDR3 is 15 residues. J gave up 7 bases and V 2 bases, and 11 bases lay outside the gene matches. In DNA, the CDR3 is TGTGCCTGGAGTTCTGGGACAGCCCAGGGGCAGCCCCAGCATTTT. Translating it yields CAWSSGTAQGQPQHF.

This clone was recorded a few times. One end of the junction does not line up with germline, which may come from a read error. This rearrangement joins TRBV5-4 to TRBJ1-2; D gene uncertain. Germline CDR1 SGHNT, CDR2 YYREEE (reference sequence). The CDR3 extends over 16 amino acids. This CDR3 reads CASSQDPPDLDYGYTF. CDR3 in DNA: TGCGCCAGCAGCCAAGATCCCCCAGACTTGGACTATGGCTACACCTTC.